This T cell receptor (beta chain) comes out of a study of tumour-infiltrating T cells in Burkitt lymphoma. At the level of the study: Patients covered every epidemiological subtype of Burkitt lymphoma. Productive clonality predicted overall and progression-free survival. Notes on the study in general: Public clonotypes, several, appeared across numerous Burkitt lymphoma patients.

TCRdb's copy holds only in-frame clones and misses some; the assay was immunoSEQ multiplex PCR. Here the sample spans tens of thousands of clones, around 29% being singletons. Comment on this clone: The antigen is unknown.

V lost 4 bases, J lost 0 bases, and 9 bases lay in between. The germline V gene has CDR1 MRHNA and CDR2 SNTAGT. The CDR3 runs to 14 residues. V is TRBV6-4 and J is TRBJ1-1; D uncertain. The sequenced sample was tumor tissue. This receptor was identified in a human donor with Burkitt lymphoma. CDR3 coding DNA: TGTGCCAGCAGTGGCGCCGTTATGAACACTGAAGCTTTCTTT. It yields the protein CASSGAVMNTEAFF.